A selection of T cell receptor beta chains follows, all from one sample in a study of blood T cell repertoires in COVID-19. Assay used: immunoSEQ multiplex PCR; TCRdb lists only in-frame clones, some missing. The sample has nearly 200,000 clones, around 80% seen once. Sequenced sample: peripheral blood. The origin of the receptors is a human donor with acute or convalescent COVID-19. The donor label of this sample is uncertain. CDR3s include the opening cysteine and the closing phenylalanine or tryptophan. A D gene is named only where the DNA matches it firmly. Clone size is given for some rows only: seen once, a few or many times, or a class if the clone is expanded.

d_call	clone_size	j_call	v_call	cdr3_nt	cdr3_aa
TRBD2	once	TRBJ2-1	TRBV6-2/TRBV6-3	TGTGCCAGCAGTTATATGCTAGCGGGAGGCCCCTCCTACAATGAGCAGTTCTTC	CASSYMLAGGPSYNEQFF
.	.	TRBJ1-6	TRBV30	TGTGCCTGGAATCGCCAGGCCAGCTCCTATAATTCACCCCTCCACTTT	CAWNRQASSYNSPLHF
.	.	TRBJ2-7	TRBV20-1	TGCAGTGTGGCCAACCCCTACGAGCAGTACTTC	CSVANPYEQYF
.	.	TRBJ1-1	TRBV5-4	TGTGCCAGCAGCTTGGCCTCGAGTCGGTACACTGAAGCTTTCTTT	CASSLASSRYTEAFF
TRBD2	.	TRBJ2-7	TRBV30	TGTGCCTGGAATCCGGGAGGGCCCTACGAGCAGTACTTC	CAWNPGGPYEQYF
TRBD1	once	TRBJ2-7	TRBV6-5	TGTGCCAGCAGTCCCTCCTCACAGGGGCGCAACGAGCAGTACTTC	CASSPSSQGRNEQYF
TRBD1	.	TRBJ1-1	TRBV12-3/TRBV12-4	TGTGCCAGCGGGGGACAGATAAACACTGAAGCTTTCTTT	CASGGQINTEAFF
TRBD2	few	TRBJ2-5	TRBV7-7	TGTGCCAGCAGCTCGAACCTAGCGGGTACGGGGACCCAGTACTTC	CASSSNLAGTGTQYF
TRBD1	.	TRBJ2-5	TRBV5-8	TGTGCCAGCAGCTTAGGGGACAGGGGGCGTCTGGGGACCCAGTACTTC	CASSLGDRGRLGTQYF
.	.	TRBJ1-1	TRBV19	TGTGCCAGTAGTATAGTAAGAGGACAAAGGAACACTGAAGCTTTCTTT	CASSIVRGQRNTEAFF
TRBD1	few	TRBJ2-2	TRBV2	TGTGCCAGCTTGACAGGGGCTCGGGACACCGGGGAGCTGTTTTTT	CASLTGARDTGELFF
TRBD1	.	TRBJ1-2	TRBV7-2	TGTGCCAGCAGCTTATTCGACAGGGTTAACTATGGCTACACCTTC	CASSLFDRVNYGYTF
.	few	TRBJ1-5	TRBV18	TGTGCCAGCTCATATTCGGGGGTTTATAGCAATCAGCCCCAGCATTTT	CASSYSGVYSNQPQHF
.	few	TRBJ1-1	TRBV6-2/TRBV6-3	TGTGCCAGCAGTTCCCGCACAGGGAACACTGAAGCTTTCTTT	CASSSRTGNTEAFF
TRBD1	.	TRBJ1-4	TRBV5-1	TGCGCCAGCAGCATATCTACAGGGGGGAATGAAAAACTGTTTTTT	CASSISTGGNEKLFF
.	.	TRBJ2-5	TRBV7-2	TGTGCCAGCAGCTTGGAGGACTCCGGGACCCAGTACTTC	CASSLEDSGTQYF
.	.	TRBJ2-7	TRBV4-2	TGTGCCAGCAGCCAAGATAATACCAGGGGAACCTACGAGCAGTACTTC	CASSQDNTRGTYEQYF
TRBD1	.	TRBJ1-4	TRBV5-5	TGTGCCAGCAGCGAAGGAGGGGGCTATAGTGAGGAAAAACTGTTTTTT	CASSEGGGYSEEKLFF
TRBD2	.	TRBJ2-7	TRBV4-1	TGCGCCAGCAGCCAAGAAGTAGCGGGAGGGTTGCAGTACTTC	CASSQEVAGGLQYF
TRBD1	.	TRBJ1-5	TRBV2	TGTGCCAGCAACCTCATGGGGGGGACAGGGGGCAATCAGCCCCAGCATTTT	CASNLMGGTGGNQPQHF
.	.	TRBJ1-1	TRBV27	TGTGCCAGCAGTCGCAACCGGGGGAACACTGAAGCTTTCTTT	CASSRNRGNTEAFF
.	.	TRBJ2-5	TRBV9	TGTGCCAGCAGCGTAGGGACTGAACAAGAGACCCAGTACTTC	CASSVGTEQETQYF
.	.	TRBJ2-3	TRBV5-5	TGTGCCAGCAGCTGGGGAGGTGTAGGCACAGATACGCAGTATTTT	CASSWGGVGTDTQYF
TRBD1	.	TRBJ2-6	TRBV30	TGTGCCTGGAGTACTCGGACAGGATATCGTTCTTCTGGGGCCAACGTCCTGACTTTC	CAWSTRTGYRSSGANVLTF
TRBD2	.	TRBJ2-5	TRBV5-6	TGTGCCAGCAGCTTTTCTCGCGGGGGGGGAGGAGAGACCCAGTACTTC	CASSFSRGGGGETQYF
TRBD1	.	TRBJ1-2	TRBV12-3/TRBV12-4	TGTGCCAGCAGTAACAGGGGCTTTGGCTACACCTTC	CASSNRGFGYTF
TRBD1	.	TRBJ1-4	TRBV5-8	TGTGCCAGCAGCTTCCAGGGGGCAGGGGTTGAAAAACTGTTTTTT	CASSFQGAGVEKLFF
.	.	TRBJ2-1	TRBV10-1	TGCGCCAGCAGTGCCGATTACCGGAATGAGCAGTTCTTC	CASSADYRNEQFF
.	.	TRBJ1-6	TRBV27	TGTGCCAGCAGTCAGAAAATTGATTATTCACCCCTCCACTTT	CASSQKIDYSPLHF
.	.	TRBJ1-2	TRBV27	TGTGCCAGCAGTCCCCGGACACTGCTAAGCTATGGCTACACCTTC	CASSPRTLLSYGYTF
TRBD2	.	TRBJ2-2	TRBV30	TGTGCCTGGAGTGTAGGGACTAGCCCCCTCGGGAGGGAGCTGTTTTTT	CAWSVGTSPLGRELFF
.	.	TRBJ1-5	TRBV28	TGTGCCAGCAGTTTAGCAGGGATGAGCAATCAGCCCCAGCATTTT	CASSLAGMSNQPQHF
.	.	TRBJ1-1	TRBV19	TGTGCCAGTAGTATAGTGGGGGGAGGCGGACGCACTGAAGCTTTCTTT	CASSIVGGGGRTEAFF
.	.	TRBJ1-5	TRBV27	TGTGCCAGCAGCTATCAGGGCGCTCAGCCCCAGCATTTT	CASSYQGAQPQHF
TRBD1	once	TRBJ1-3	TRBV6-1	TGTGCCAGCAGTGCGGGACAGAGCTTCTCTGGAAACACCATATATTTT	CASSAGQSFSGNTIYF
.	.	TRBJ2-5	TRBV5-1	TGCGCCAGCAGCTTAGCCACGATCCGAGAGACCCAGTACTTC	CASSLATIRETQYF
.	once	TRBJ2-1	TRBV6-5	TGTGCCAGCACCACCGGGCGGGGATTTAAGTATGAGCAGTTCTTC	CASTTGRGFKYEQFF
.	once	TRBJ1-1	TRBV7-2	TGTGCCAGCAGTCAGGGGCAGAACACTGAAGCTTTCTTT	CASSQGQNTEAFF
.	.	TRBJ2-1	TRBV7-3	TGTGCCAGCAGGCCAGGAGGGACCACCGGGGAGCAGTTCTTC	CASRPGGTTGEQFF
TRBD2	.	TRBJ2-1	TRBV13	TGTGCCAGCAGCTCCCGGACTAGCGGGAGCAATGAGCAGTTCTTC	CASSSRTSGSNEQFF
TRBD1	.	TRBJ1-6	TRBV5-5	TGTGCCAGCAGTTTATTCGGACAGGACAGGAGCTCCTATAATTCACCCCTCCACTTT	CASSLFGQDRSSYNSPLHF
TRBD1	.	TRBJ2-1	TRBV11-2	TGTGCCAGCAGCTCCCTCAGGGGGCGGGCCTACAATGAGCAGTTCTTC	CASSSLRGRAYNEQFF
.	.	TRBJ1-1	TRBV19	TGTGCCAGTACCCCGGGACTGCTGAACACTGAAGCTTTCTTT	CASTPGLLNTEAFF
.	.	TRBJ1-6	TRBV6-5	TGTGCCAGCAGTTACCACTCCGGACCCCTCCACTTT	CASSYHSGPLHF
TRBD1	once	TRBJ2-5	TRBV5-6	TGTGCCAGCAGCGGACAGGGTAGGGCACAAGAGACCCAGTACTTC	CASSGQGRAQETQYF
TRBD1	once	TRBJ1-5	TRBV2	TGTGCCAGCAGACCGGGACAGGGGATTAGTCAGCCCCAGCATTTT	CASRPGQGISQPQHF
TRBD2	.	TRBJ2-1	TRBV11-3	TGTGCCAGCAGCTTAGATAGCGGGACCGCCTACAATGAGCAGTTCTTC	CASSLDSGTAYNEQFF
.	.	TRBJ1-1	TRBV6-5	TGTGCCAGCGGTTGGAAGGCAGGGAGGCAGGACACTGAAGCTTTCTTT	CASGWKAGRQDTEAFF
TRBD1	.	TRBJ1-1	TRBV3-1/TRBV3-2	TGTGCCAGCAGCCAAAGGTCACAGGGGGCTATAGGGGTCGCTTTCTTT	CASSQRSQGAIGVAFF
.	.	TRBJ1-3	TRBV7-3	TGTGCCAGCAGCCACAGCTCTGGAAACACCATATATTTT	CASSHSSGNTIYF
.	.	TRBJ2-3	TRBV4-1	TGCGCCAGCAGCCAAGATTTCGCGGTATCTAGCACAGATACGCAGTATTTT	CASSQDFAVSSTDTQYF
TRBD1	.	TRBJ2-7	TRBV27	TGTGCCAGCAGTCCTCAGACAGGGGTCTGGGTCAGTGAGCAGTACTTC	CASSPQTGVWVSEQYF
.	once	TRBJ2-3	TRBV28	TGTGCCAGCAGCCCAGCGGTCAGGACTGGCACAGATACGCAGTATTTT	CASSPAVRTGTDTQYF